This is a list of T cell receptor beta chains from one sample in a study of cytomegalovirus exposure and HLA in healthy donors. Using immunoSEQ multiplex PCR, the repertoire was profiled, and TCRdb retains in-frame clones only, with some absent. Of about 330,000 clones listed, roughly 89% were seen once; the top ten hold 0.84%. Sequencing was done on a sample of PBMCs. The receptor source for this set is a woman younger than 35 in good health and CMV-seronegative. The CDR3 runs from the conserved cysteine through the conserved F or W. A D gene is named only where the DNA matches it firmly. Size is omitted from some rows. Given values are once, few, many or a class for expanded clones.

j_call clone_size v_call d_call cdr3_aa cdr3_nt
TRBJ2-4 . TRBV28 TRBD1 CASRSGTGRSLGSIQYF TGTGCCAGCAGATCCGGGACAGGACGTTCCCTTGGGTCCATTCAGTACTTC
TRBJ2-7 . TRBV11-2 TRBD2 CASSALLAGVEQYF TGTGCCAGCAGCGCCCTACTAGCGGGAGTCGAGCAGTACTTC
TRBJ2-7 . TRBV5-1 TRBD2 CASNSGTPGEQYF TGCGCCAGCAACAGCGGGACCCCTGGCGAGCAGTACTTC
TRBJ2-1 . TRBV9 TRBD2 CASSVSSGRIYNEQFF TGTGCCAGCAGCGTATCCAGCGGGAGAATCTACAATGAGCAGTTCTTC
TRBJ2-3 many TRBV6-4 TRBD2 CASSASGSTDTQYF TGTGCCAGCAGTGCTAGCGGGAGCACAGATACGCAGTATTTT
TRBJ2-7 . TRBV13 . CASSWGEANYEQYF TGTGCCAGCAGCTGGGGGGAGGCAAACTACGAGCAGTACTTC
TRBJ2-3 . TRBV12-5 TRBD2 CAGGEGEPDTQYF TGTGCTGGGGGGGAGGGTGAGCCAGATACGCAGTATTTT
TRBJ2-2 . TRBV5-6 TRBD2 CASSGGLAGEVGELFF TGTGCCAGCAGCGGAGGACTAGCGGGAGAGGTCGGGGAGCTGTTTTTT
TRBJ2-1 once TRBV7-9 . CASSLVGAPNEQFF TGTGCCAGCAGCTTAGTAGGGGCGCCCAATGAGCAGTTCTTC
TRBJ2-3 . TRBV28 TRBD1 CASSPRDRGSTDTQYF TGTGCCAGCAGTCCTAGGGACAGGGGAAGCACAGATACGCAGTATTTT
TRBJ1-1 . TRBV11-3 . CASSLELDTEAFF TGTGCCAGCAGCTTAGAACTTGATACTGAAGCTTTCTTT
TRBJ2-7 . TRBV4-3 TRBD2 CASSQDWLREGIFYEQYF TGCGCCAGCAGCCAAGATTGGTTACGGGAGGGCATTTTCTACGAGCAGTACTTC
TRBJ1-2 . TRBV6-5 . CASSYVAGANYGYTF TGTGCCAGCAGTTACGTGGCAGGTGCTAACTATGGCTACACCTTC